What follows are 23 T cell receptor beta chains derived from one specimen sequenced in a study of blood T cell repertoires in COVID-19. Method: immunoSEQ multiplex PCR; TCRdb's copy keeps in-frame clones and lacks some. The table lists approximately 210,000 clones, 82% of them singletons. The source material was PBMCs or T cells enriched from blood (not recorded which). All receptors come from a woman aged 55-75 years who had recovered from COVID-19.

The chain joins TRBV5-4 to TRBJ2-5; no clear D. Trimming cost V 0 bases and J 3 bases, with 12 bases left between them. The germline V gene has CDR1 SGHNT and CDR2 YYREEE (reference sequence). This CDR3 contains 15 residues. The CDR3 nucleotides are TGTGCCAGCAGCTTGGTAGGTCTCGCGGAAGAGACCCAGTACTTC. Translating gives CASSLVGLAEETQYF.

The chain joins TRBV30 to TRBJ1-1; 7 bases align to TRBD1. Trimming cost V 2 bases and J 11 bases; bases outside gene matches: 14. The CDR3 consists of 14 residues. Germline CDR1 is GTSNPN and CDR2 is SVGIG (reference sequence). For the CDR3, the DNA is TGTGCCTGGAGTCCACTGACAGGGACCTCGGGGGCTTTCTTT. Translated, it gives CAWSPLTGTSGAFF.

The V and J genes are TRBV6-5 and TRBJ2-2; possible D gene TRBD1, 6 bases. The CDR3 length is 14 residues. Germline-derived CDR1 and CDR2 are MNHEY and SVGAGI. V was cut by 10 bases and J by 0 bases, with 12 bases left in between. CDR3 nucleotides: TGTGCCACCACGACAGGAGCGAACACCGGGGAGCTGTTTTTT. It is translated as CATTTGANTGELFF.

The rearrangement links TRBV11-2 to TRBJ2-5; D remains ambiguous. The germline CDR1 and CDR2 sequences are SGHAT and FQNNGV. CDR3 length: 13 amino acids. V was clipped by 0 bases and J by 6 bases, with 8 bases between them. CDR3 in amino acids: CASSLEQLQTQYF. For the CDR3, the DNA is TGTGCCAGCAGCTTAGAACAGCTACAGACCCAGTACTTC.

The rearrangement joins TRBV5-4 to TRBJ1-2, with unresolved D. Germline V gene data show CDR1 as SGHNT and CDR2 as YYREEE (reference sequence). V was shortened by 1 base and J by 4 bases, with 14 bases between the two germline ends. This CDR3 has 15 residues. This CDR3 reads CASSLRLEDSYGYTF. The CDR3 DNA reads TGTGCCAGCAGCTTGAGATTAGAAGACTCCTATGGCTACACCTTC.

This chain connects TRBV14 to TRBJ1-1; 7 nucleotides match TRBD1. Germline V gene data show CDR1 as SGHDN and CDR2 as FVKESK. V gave up 4 bases and J gave up 1 base; unmatched junction bases: 6. There are 15 residues in the CDR3. The CDR3: CASSRRQGPNTEAFF. CDR3 nucleotides: TGTGCCAGCAGCCGCCGACAGGGACCGAACACTGAAGCTTTCTTT.

The chain carries TRBV20-1 and TRBJ2-1; 13 positions match TRBD2. This CDR3 region has 17 residues. V lost 3 bases to trimming and J lost 5 bases; unmatched junction nucleotides: 10. CDR1 is DFQATT, CDR2 SNEGSKA, per germline (reference sequence). The CDR3 sequence is CSASSATSGGTDNEQFF. CDR3 sequence (DNA): TGCAGTGCTAGTAGCGCGACTAGCGGGGGGACTGACAATGAGCAGTTCTTC.

The CDR3 here is CASSPRQGSTNTEAFF. CDR3 coding DNA: TGTGCCAGCTCACCACGCCAGGGGTCCACGAACACTGAAGCTTTCTTT. The rearrangement joins TRBV18 to TRBJ1-1, with D possibly being TRBD1 (6 bases). The CDR3 is 16 amino acids. Germline-derived CDR1 and CDR2 are KGHSH and LQKENI. Trimming left V 1 base short and J 1 base short, with 13 bases between.

The J gene is TRBJ2-7, the V gene TRBV13; 11 positions match TRBD1. Germline CDR1 is PRHDT and CDR2 is FYEKMQ (reference sequence). V trimming: 1 base; J trimming: 6 bases; junction bases outside the gene matches: 5. This CDR3 contains 15 residues. CDR3 region: CASSLEGQGGGEQYF. In DNA, the CDR3 is TGTGCCAGCAGCTTAGAGGGACAGGGGGGAGGCGAGCAGTACTTC. Filled out from reference TRBV13 and TRBJ2-7, the complete variable domain reads AAGVIQSPRHLIKEKRETATLKCYPIPRHDTVYWYQQGPGQDPQFLISFYEKMQSDKGSIPDRFSAQQFSDYHSELNMSSLELGDSALYFCASSLEGQGGGEQYFGPGTRLTVT.

Points on this clone: This CDR3 is also generated by other DNA sequences in the sample. The CDR3 DNA follows: TGTGCCAGCAGCCCGGACAGTTCCTACGAGCAGTACTTC. Protein sequence: CASSPDSSYEQYF. The J gene is TRBJ2-7, the V gene TRBV5-4, with D perhaps matching TRBD1 (6 bases). Trimming removed 4 bases from V and 1 base from J, with 9 bases in between. The CDR3 runs 13 residues. Germline-derived CDR1 and CDR2 are SGHNT and YYREEE (reference sequence). Full variable domain (remainder filled in from reference TRBV5-4 and TRBJ2-7): ETGVTQSPTHLIKTRGQQVTLRCSSQSGHNTVSWYQQALGQGPQFIFQYYREEENGRGNFPPRFSGLQFPNYSSELNVNALELDDSALYLCASSPDSSYEQYFGPGTRLTVT.

This chain links TRBV6-2 or TRBV6-3 with TRBJ1-2, with 11 bases aligning to TRBD1. Germline CDR1 reads MNHEY; CDR2 reads SVGEGT. CDR3 length equals 16 residues. V lost 2 bases to trimming and J lost 4 bases; unmatched junction nucleotides: 6. The CDR3 here is CASSYPSGTGGYGYTF. DNA of the CDR3: TGTGCCAGCAGTTACCCCTCTGGGACAGGGGGCTATGGCTACACCTTC.

The chain is built from TRBV5-4 and TRBJ2-7; TRBD2 aligns across 9 bases. Germline V lookup: CDR1 SGHNT, CDR2 YYREEE (reference sequence). J gave up 5 bases and V 0 bases, and 6 bases lay outside the gene matches. This CDR3 comprises 15 residues. CDR3 in amino acids: CASSLALAGDHEQYF. CDR3 in DNA: TGTGCCAGCAGCTTGGCCTTAGCGGGAGATCACGAGCAGTACTTC.

The genes are TRBV6-5 and TRBJ1-2; 9 bases line up with TRBD1. The CDR3 consists of 14 residues. The junction had 5 bases not matched to a gene; V was cut back by 6 bases and J by 3 bases. The germline V gene has CDR1 MNHEY and CDR2 SVGAGI. The CDR3 DNA reads as TGTGCCAGCAGCAACAGGGGGCGCGACTATGGCTACACCTTC. It encodes CASSNRGRDYGYTF.

This clone was observed a single time. The V call is TRBV18, the J call TRBJ1-1; maybe TRBD1 (5 bases). Germline CDR1 and CDR2: KGHSH and LQKENI. V was shortened by 2 bases and J by 6 bases, with 19 bases between the two germline ends. The CDR3 length is 16 residues. The CDR3 region is CASSPNPGRDVPEAFF. CDR3 bases: TGTGCCAGCTCACCAAATCCAGGGCGGGATGTTCCTGAAGCTTTCTTT.

The genes are TRBV5-1 and TRBJ1-1; weak D call: TRBD1 (6 bases). The V gene lost 2 bases and the J gene lost 0 bases, with 14 bases spanning the gap. Germline V gene lookup returns CDR1 SGHRS and CDR2 YFSETQ. The CDR3 length is 16 residues. The CDR3 DNA sequence: TGCGCCAGCAGCTTCGGCCTCGGACAGATGAACACTGAAGCTTTCTTT. Protein sequence: CASSFGLGQMNTEAFF.

The chain uses TRBV6-1 and TRBJ1-2, with D maybe TRBD1 (5 bases). The germline V gene has CDR1 MNHNS and CDR2 SASEGT. The CDR3 extends over 16 amino acids. Trimming cost V 4 bases and J 0 bases, with 15 bases left between them. CDR3 amino acids: CASSGFGGSANYGYTF. In nucleotides, the CDR3 is TGTGCCAGCAGTGGATTCGGGGGGTCTGCTAACTATGGCTACACCTTC.

This CDR3 is CSVAEVSGYNEQFF. In nucleotides, the CDR3 is TGCAGCGTTGCTGAGGTTAGCGGGTACAATGAGCAGTTCTTC. J is TRBJ2-1 and V is TRBV29-1, with 7 positions matching TRBD2. Germline V gives CDR1 SQVTM, CDR2 ANQGSEA. The trim removed 4 bases at V and 4 bases at J, leaving 7 bases unmatched. The CDR3 covers 14 residues.

The rearrangement links TRBV18 to TRBJ2-7; D might be TRBD2 (5 bases). This CDR3 comprises 13 residues. Germline lookup yields CDR1 KGHSH and CDR2 LQKENI. V gave up 4 bases and J gave up 3 bases, with 10 bases separating them. CDR3 bases: TGTGCCAGCTCACGACTAAGGGACTACGAGCAGTACTTC. Its protein product is CASSRLRDYEQYF.

The chain employs TRBV2 and TRBJ2-1; D possibly corresponds to TRBD2 (6 bases). V was trimmed by 9 bases and J by 9 bases, leaving 12 bases between them. The CDR3 is made up of 11 amino acids. Germline V CDR1 and CDR2: SNHLY, FYNNEI. The CDR3 DNA sequence: TGTGCCAGTGGAGGGGACGGTGAGCAGTTCTTC. Translating it yields CASGGDGEQFF.

V and J are TRBV21-1 and TRBJ2-7; the table's D gene call, TRBD1, was not cross checked with the DNA. TRBV21-1 is a documented pseudogene. The CDR3 runs 15 residues. CDR3 nucleotide sequence: TGTGCCAGCAGCCAACTTTCGACAGGGACAGGGGAGCAGTACTTC. It is translated as CASSQLSTGTGEQYF.

The chain links TRBV5-4 to TRBJ2-2, with TRBD2 as a possible D gene (5 bases). V was pared by 1 base and J by 5 bases, with 12 bases between. This CDR3 region has 15 residues. From germline, CDR1 is SGHNT and CDR2 YYREEE (reference sequence). CDR3 nucleotides: TGTGCCAGCAGCTTGCGAGCGGCTTCTACCGGGGAGCTGTTTTTT. As protein: CASSLRAASTGELFF.

The V call is TRBV6-1, the J call TRBJ2-2; 8 positions agree with TRBD2. J gave up 4 bases and V 4 bases, and 11 bases lay outside the gene matches. This CDR3 is 17 amino acids long. Germline V gene lookup returns CDR1 MNHNS and CDR2 SASEGT. In DNA, the CDR3 is TGTGCCAGCAGTGTAAACCCCGGGACTAGTTCCACCGGGGAGCTGTTTTTT. This encodes CASSVNPGTSSTGELFF.

The chain combines TRBV6-5 with TRBJ2-7; D uncertain. Germline-derived CDR1 and CDR2 are MNHEY and SVGAGI. This CDR3 has 14 residues. The germline V and J ends were trimmed by 0 bases and 1 base, with 7 bases remaining between them. CDR3 DNA sequence: TGTGCCAGCAGTTACTCGTCCAGATCCTACGAGCAGTACTTC. Translation: CASSYSSRSYEQYF.